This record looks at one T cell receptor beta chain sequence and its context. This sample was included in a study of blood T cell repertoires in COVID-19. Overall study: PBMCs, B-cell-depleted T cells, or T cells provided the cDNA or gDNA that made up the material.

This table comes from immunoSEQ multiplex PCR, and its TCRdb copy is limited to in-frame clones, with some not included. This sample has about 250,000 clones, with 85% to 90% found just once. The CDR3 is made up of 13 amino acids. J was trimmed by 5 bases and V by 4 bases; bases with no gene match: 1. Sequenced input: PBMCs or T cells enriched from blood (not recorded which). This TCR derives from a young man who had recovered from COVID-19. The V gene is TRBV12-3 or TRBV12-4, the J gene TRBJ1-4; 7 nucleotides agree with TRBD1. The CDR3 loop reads CASSWGQNEKLFF. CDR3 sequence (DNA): TGTGCCAGCAGTTGGGGACAGAATGAAAAACTGTTTTTT.